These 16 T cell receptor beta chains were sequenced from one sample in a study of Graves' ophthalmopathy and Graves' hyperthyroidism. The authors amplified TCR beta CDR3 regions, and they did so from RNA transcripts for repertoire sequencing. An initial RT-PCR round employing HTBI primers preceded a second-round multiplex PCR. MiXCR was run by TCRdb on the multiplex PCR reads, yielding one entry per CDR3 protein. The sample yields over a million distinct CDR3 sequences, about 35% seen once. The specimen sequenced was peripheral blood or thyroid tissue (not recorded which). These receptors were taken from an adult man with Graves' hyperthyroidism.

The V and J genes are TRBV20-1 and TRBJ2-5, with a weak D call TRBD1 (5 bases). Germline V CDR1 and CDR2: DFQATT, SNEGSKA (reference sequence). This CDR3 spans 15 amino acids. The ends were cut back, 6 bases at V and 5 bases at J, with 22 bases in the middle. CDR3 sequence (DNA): TGCAGTGCCGACACCTCAGGGTCTGGTCGGGAGACCCAGTACTTC. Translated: CSADTSGSGRETQYF.

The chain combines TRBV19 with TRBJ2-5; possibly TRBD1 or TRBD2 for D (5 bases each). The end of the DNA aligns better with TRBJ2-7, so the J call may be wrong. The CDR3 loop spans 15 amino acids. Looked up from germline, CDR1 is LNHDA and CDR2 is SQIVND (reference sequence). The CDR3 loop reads CASSTRDPYSYEQYF. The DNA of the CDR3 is TGTGCCAGTAGTACCCGGGACCCCTACTCCTACGAGCAGTACTTC.

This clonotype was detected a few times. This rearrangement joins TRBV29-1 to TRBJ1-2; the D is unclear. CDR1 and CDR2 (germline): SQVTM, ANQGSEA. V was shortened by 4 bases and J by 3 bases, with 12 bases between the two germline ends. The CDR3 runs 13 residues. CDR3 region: CSVGKGGDYGYTF. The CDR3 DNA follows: TGCAGCGTTGGTAAAGGAGGAGACTATGGCTACACCTTC.

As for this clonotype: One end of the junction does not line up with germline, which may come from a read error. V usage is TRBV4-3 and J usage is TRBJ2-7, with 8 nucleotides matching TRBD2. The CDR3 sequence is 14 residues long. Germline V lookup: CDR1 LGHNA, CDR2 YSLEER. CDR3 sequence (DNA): TGCGCCAGTGCCGATGGGACTAGACCTTACGGGCAGTACTTC. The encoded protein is CASADGTRPYGQYF.

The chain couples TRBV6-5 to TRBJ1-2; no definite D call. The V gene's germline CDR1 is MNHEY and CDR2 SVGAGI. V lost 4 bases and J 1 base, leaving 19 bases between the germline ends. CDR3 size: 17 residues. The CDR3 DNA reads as TGTGCCAGCAGTTCTATCGATGCATGGGATATTAACTATGGCTACACCTTC. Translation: CASSSIDAWDINYGYTF.

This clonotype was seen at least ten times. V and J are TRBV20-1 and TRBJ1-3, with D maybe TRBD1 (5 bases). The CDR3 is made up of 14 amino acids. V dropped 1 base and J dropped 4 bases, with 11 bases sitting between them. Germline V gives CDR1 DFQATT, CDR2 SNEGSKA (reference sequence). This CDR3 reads CSARARVFGNTIYF. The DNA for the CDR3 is TGCAGTGCTAGAGCCAGGGTTTTCGGAAACACCATATATTTT.

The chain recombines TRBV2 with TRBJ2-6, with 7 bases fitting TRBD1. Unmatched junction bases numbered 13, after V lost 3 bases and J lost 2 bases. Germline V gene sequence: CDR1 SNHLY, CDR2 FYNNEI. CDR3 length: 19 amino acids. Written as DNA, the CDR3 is TGTGCCAGCAGTGAGCGAGGGCAGGGGGAAGAAACTGGGGCCAACGTCCTGACTTTC. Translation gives CASSERGQGEETGANVLTF.

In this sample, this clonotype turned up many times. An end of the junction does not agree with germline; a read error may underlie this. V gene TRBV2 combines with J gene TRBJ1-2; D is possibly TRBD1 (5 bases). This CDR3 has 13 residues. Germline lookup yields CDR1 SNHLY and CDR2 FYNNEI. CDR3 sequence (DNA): TGTGCCAGCAGTACGGAGTGGCAGGGAGGAGACGCCTTC. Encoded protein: CASSTEWQGGDAF.

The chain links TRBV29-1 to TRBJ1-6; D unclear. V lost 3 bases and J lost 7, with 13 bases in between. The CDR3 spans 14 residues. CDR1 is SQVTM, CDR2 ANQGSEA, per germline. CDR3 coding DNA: TGCAGCGTTGAGGGTGACGGTCCAAATTCACCCCTCCACTTT. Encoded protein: CSVEGDGPNSPLHF. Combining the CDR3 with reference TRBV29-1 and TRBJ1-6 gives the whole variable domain SAVISQKPSRDICQRGTSLTIQCQVDSQVTMMFWYRQQPGQSLTLIATANQGSEATYESGFVIDKFPISRPNLTFSTLTVSNMSPEDSSIYLCSVEGDGPNSPLHFGNGTRLTVT.

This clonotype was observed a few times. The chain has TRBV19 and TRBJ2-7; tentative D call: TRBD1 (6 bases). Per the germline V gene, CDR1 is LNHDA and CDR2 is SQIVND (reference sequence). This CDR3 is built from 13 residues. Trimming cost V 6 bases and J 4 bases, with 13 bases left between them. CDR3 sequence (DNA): TGTGCCAGTAGCATAATTACAGGGTACGAGCAGTACTTC. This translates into CASSIITGYEQYF.

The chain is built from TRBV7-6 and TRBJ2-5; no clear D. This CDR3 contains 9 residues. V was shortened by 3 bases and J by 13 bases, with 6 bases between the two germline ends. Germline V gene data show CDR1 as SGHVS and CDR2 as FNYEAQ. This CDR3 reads CASSFDPYF. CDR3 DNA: TGTGCCAGCAGCTTCGATCCGTACTTC.

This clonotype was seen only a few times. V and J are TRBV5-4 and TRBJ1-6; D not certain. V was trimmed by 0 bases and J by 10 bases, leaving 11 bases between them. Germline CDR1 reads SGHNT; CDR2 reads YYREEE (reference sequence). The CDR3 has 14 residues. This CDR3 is CASSLVGRESPLHF. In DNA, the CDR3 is TGTGCCAGCAGCTTGGTTGGGAGAGAATCACCCCTCCACTTT.

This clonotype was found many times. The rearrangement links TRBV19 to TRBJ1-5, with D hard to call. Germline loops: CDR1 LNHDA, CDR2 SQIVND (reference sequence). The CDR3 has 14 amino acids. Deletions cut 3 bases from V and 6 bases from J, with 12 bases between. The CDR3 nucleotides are TGTGCCAGTAGTATTAGGGTAAGGTCTCAGCCCCAGCATTTT. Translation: CASSIRVRSQPQHF.

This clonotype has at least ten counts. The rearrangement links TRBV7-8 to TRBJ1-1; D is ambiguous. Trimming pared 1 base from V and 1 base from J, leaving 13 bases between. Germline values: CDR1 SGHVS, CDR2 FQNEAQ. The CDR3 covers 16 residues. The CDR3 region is CASSLGITVQNTEAFF. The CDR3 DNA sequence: TGTGCCAGCAGCTTAGGTATCACAGTTCAGAACACTGAAGCTTTCTTT. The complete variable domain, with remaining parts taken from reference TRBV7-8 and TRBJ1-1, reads GAGVSQSPRYKVAKRGQDVALRCDPISGHVSLFWYQQALGQGPEFLTYFQNEAQLDKSGLPSDRFFAERPEGSVSTLKIQRTQQEDSAVYLCASSLGITVQNTEAFFGQGTRLTVV.

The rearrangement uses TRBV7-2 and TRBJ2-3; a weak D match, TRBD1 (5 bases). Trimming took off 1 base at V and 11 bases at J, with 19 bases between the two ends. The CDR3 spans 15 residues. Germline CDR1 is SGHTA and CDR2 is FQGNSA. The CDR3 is CASSLEALGRSEQYF. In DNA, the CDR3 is TGTGCCAGCAGCTTAGAGGCCCTGGGGCGGAGCGAGCAGTATTTT.

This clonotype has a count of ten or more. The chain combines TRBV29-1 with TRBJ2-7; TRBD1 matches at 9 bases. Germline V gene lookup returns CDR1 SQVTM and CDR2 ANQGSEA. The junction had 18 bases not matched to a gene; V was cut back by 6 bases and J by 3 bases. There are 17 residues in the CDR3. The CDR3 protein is CSVEIRDRVSPFYEQYF. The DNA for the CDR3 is TGCAGCGTCGAAATAAGGGACAGGGTGAGTCCCTTCTACGAGCAGTACTTC.